The 10 T cell receptor beta chains given below trace back to one sample, sequenced in a study of graft-versus-host responses after intestinal transplantation. These receptors have no identified antigens. Libraries were prepared by immunoSEQ multiplex PCR; TCRdb keeps only in-frame clonotypes and omits some of them. The sample has 86,000 or so clones, about nine tenths seen once. This specimen consisted of unstimulated CD8+ T cells sorted from spleen or lymph node cells, obtained before intestinal transplant. Every receptor here comes from a human donor who received an intestinal transplant.

This clone was seen only once. The V and J genes are TRBV29-1 and TRBJ1-2, with 7 bases aligning to TRBD1. This CDR3 region has 12 residues. Germline CDR1 reads SQVTM; CDR2 reads ANQGSEA. Trimming cost V 7 bases and J 3 bases; bases outside gene matches: 5. The CDR3 region is CSDGTAHYGYTF. The CDR3 DNA follows: TGCAGCGACGGGACAGCGCACTATGGCTACACCTTC.

J is TRBJ1-5 and V is TRBV30; D not certain. V was trimmed by 5 bases and J by 10 bases, leaving 12 bases between them. CDR3 length: 11 amino acids. CDR1 is GTSNPN, CDR2 SVGIG, per germline (reference sequence). DNA of the CDR3: TGTGCCTGGGGCCCTGACGGACCCCAGCATTTT. This encodes CAWGPDGPQHF.

CDR3 loop: CASSRSGVPTDTQYF. As DNA, the CDR3 is TGTGCCAGCAGTCGTAGCGGGGTTCCCACAGATACGCAGTATTTT. The gene calls are TRBV27 and TRBJ2-3; 8 positions match TRBD2. There are 15 residues in the CDR3. V dropped 5 bases and J dropped 2; count of bases not matched to a gene: 6. CDR1 MNHEY and CDR2 SMNVEV come from the germline V gene (reference sequence).

The chain links TRBV12-5 to TRBJ1-2; D ambiguous. The V and J ends lost 1 base and 2 bases respectively, with 5 bases between them. CDR1 is LGHNT, CDR2 FRNRAP, per germline. The CDR3 length is 13 residues. The CDR3 is CASGLDGNYGYTF. As DNA, the CDR3 is TGTGCTAGTGGTTTGGACGGAAACTATGGCTACACCTTC.

As to this clone: A junction boundary mismatches the germline segment, possibly from a read error. The chain carries TRBV7-2 and TRBJ2-1, with D perhaps matching TRBD2 (5 bases). The CDR3 totals 15 residues. The germline V gene encodes CDR1 SGHTA and CDR2 FQGNSA. The CDR3 sequence: CASSLAWLAYNEQFF. The CDR3 nucleotides read TGTGCCAGCAGCCTAGCTTGGCTAGCTTACAATGAGCAGTTCTTC.

This chain links TRBV13 with TRBJ2-7; 7 nucleotides align to TRBD1. The CDR3 loop spans 13 amino acids. V lost 5 bases, J lost 3 bases, and 4 bases stayed unmatched. Germline CDR1 PRHDT, CDR2 FYEKMQ (reference sequence). The CDR3 DNA is TGTGCCAGCAGCGACAGGGTCCTCTACGAGCAGTACTTC. Amino acid sequence: CASSDRVLYEQYF.

The DNA for the CDR3 is TGTGCCACCAGCAGGGAGCACTACAATGAGCAGTTCTTC. This encodes CATSREHYNEQFF. The V and J genes are TRBV15 and TRBJ2-1, with D unresolved. Germline V gene sequence: CDR1 LNHNV, CDR2 YYDKDF (reference sequence). V was trimmed by 3 bases and J by 3 bases, leaving 6 bases between them. There are 13 residues in the CDR3.

The rearrangement joins TRBV11-2 to TRBJ2-1; D perhaps matches TRBD2 (5 bases). The V gene's germline CDR1 is SGHAT and CDR2 FQNNGV. The CDR3 contains 12 residues. Trimming pared 8 bases from V and 5 bases from J, leaving 10 bases between. The CDR3 DNA is TGTGCCAGCGAGCTAGCCGACAATGAGCAGTTCTTC. This gives the protein CASELADNEQFF. The full variable domain, with the rest looked up from reference TRBV11-2 and TRBJ2-1, is EAGVAQSPRYKIIEKRQSVAFWCNPISGHATLYWYQQILGQGPKLLIQFQNNGVVDDSQLPKDRFSAERLKGVDSTLKIQPAKLEDSAVYLCASELADNEQFFGPGTRLTVL.

This clone was counted once. The CDR3 sequence is CASSQSFGARVFAGANVLTF. CDR3 nucleotides: TGTGCCAGCAGCCAGTCCTTCGGAGCACGAGTCTTTGCTGGGGCCAACGTCCTGACTTTC. The rearrangement uses TRBV14 and TRBJ2-6; D not resolved. This CDR3 is 20 amino acids long. Trimming took 3 bases from V and 2 from J, leaving 23 bases between them. Germline values: CDR1 SGHDN, CDR2 FVKESK.

The chain links TRBV6-5 to TRBJ1-5; D is unclear. Looked up from germline, CDR1 is MNHEY and CDR2 is SVGAGI. Between the trimmed V and J ends, which lost 8 bases and 2 bases, there was a span of 13 bases. The CDR3 length is 14 residues. In nucleotides, the CDR3 is TGTGCCAGCTGGGAGGGTCGGCGCAATCAGCCCCAGCATTTT. Its protein is CASWEGRRNQPQHF.